This entry features one TCR beta chain sequence. The CDR3 spans 17 residues. V trimming: 3 bases; J trimming: 3 bases; junction bases outside the gene matches: 10. Per germline, CDR1 LNHDA and CDR2 SQIVND (reference sequence). Original analysis: Amplification from reference gene primers served as the basis for estimated nucleated cell counts. Here immunoSEQ multiplex PCR was the method, and the copy in TCRdb shows in-frame clones only, minus some. Clone size and V and J calls were adopted from that table, with D and trimming inferred from the DNA. The table has under 150,000 clones, approximately 89% seen once. This sample was included in a study of blood T cell repertoires in COVID-19. Overall study context: The United States, Italy and Spain supplied acute and convalescent COVID-19 samples. PBMCs, B-cell-depleted T cells, or T cells provided the cDNA or gDNA that made up the material.

The TCR sequence derives from a human donor in a cohort sampled during active COVID-19. Sequenced input: peripheral blood. V is TRBV19 and J is TRBJ1-4; 7 bases are shared with TRBD1. The CDR3 spells CASSIGGLTGSNEKLFF. CDR3 in DNA: TGTGCCAGTAGTATCGGTGGCCTGACAGGGTCTAATGAAAAACTGTTTTTT. The whole variable domain, filled in from reference TRBV19 and TRBJ1-4, reads DGGITQSPKYLFRKEGQNVTLSCEQNLNHDAMYWYRQDPGQGLRLIYYSQIVNDFQKGDIAEGYSVSREKKESFPLTVTSAQKNPTAFYLCASSIGGLTGSNEKLFFGSGTQLSVL.